This T cell receptor beta chain stems from a study of shared clonotypes between healthy human individuals (dated by TCRdb to the early 2020s). Broadly, across the study: A couple of women and a few men aged 18 to 49 years were included in the cohort. For each donor, three plates each were used for CD4 naive and CD4 memory, two plates were used for CD8 naive, and one plate was used for CD8 memory. Blood TCR repertoires of five healthy adults were deeply sequenced to estimate repertoire size and the extent of clonotype sharing between individuals. Libraries were prepared and TCR repertoires were sequenced by different laboratories using diverse techniques, in order to increase sequencing depth and limit assay-specific biases. Per donor, leukapheresis produced somewhere between about 0.8 and 9 billion PBMCs. What the work shows at the level of the full study, not this receptor alone: Based on pairwise subsampling, the degree of clonotype sharing among donors was expected to be affected by sequencing depth. About 5% of naive CD4, 3% to 3.5% of naive CD8, approximately 2% of memory CD4, and 0.4% of memory CD8 clonotypes were shared across a few donors. Clonotypes shared by all four sorted-subset donors showed higher generation probabilities than non-shared clonotypes. Only blood was sampled, and tissue TCR repertoires likely differ from those in blood. Rarefaction of sorted-subset datasets indicated incomplete sequencing despite the large sequencing depth. Because the study included only a small number of donors, the genetic and exposure-history diversity represented was limited. Naive subsets generally had larger estimated clonotype richness than memory subsets did.

Note on this clone: Its target antigen remains unknown. It has no much larger one-base neighbor in the sample; base qualities were not kept.

Using the deep immunoSEQ assay, multiplex PCR amplified TCR CDR3 regions from genomic DNA. Extracted genomic DNA from each cell subset was distributed evenly across all wells of several immunoSEQ 96-well plates, and each plate was treated as a replicate. For sorted subsets, 200 ng of genomic DNA, equivalent to 30,000 or so T cell genomes, went into each replicate PCR. The purified libraries were quantified using a Qubit 3.0 fluorometer, sized with a Bioanalyzer 2100, and then quantified again using the KAPA Library Quantification kit. Every immunoSEQ 96-well plate was sequenced on a separate single-read 150-cycle Illumina NextSeq 550 flow cell. As for how the authors treated the data: Because the immunoSEQ output included only junctional sequences and no quality scores, the filtering could not be the same as the filtering used for full-length reads. To assign V/J genes and CDR3, sequences were annotated against IMGT germline references using PyIR, a Python wrapper for IgBLAST v1.9. Reads were filtered out if the reads had weak V/J assignments (E-value above 1e-6), no CDR3, stop codons, out-of-frame junctions, or ambiguous translated residues. V3J clonotypes were defined as sequences sharing an identical inferred V gene, J gene, and CDR3 amino acid sequence. Percentage overlap between repertoires was computed as shared unique clonotypes divided by the size of the smaller repertoire. RTK rarefaction, the Chao1 estimator, and Recon v2.1 estimates of unobserved clonotypes were used to assess repertoire richness. Generation probabilities for all TCRbeta clonotypes obtained by the gDNA method from four donors were computed using OLGA. TCRdb retrieved this table from immuneACCESS and kept in-frame rearrangements only. Not all clones are present; in checked studies, unresolved V genes account for under half, and no reason is known for the remainder. V and J calls and clone size follow that table, whereas D and trimming were derived from the DNA. This sample gives approximately 720,000 clones in total; around 72% of them show up just once. The ten largest clones represent approximately 2% of the sample.

Donors were healthy HIV-negative adults with no recently reported acute infections or vaccinations. Every donor was a Caucasian adult living in Nashville, Tennessee, USA. CD4+ T cells were enriched by magnetic negative selection; naive cells were then positively selected on CD45RA, and the negative fraction formed the memory subset. Blood was collected by leukapheresis, and PBMCs were isolated by Ficoll-Histopaque density gradient centrifugation and then cryopreserved in liquid nitrogen vapor phase. Analytical flow cytometry was used to check the purity and quantity of every magnetically sorted T cell population. Genomic DNA was isolated from every sorted fraction and measured by UV absorbance on a Nanodrop 2000c. Measured from the cysteine to the phenylalanine, the CDR3 is 12 residues long. CDR3 DNA only is kept here, 36 bases in frame from base 1. The CDR1 and CDR2 encoded by the germline V gene are SGHTA and FQGTGA. The junction shows trimming of 2 bases on V and 2 bases on J, plus 4 bases between the germline ends.

The receptor's source is a woman in her twenties or thirties in good health. Source material: memory CD4+ T cells sorted from blood. Reading the label with the study, this specimen's cell subset or site is: CD45RA-negative fraction. The chain was built from TRBV7-3 and TRBJ2-7, with an unclear D gene assignment. Read as DNA, the sequence is TGTGCCAGCAGCTTAGTCACCTACGAGCAGTACTTC. This encodes CASSLVTYEQYF.